This TCR beta chain was sequenced for a study of spatial heterogeneity in lung cancer. At the level of the study: Each distinct TCR and UMI combination averaged more than ten appearances in raw reads.

TCRdb re-analysed the 5' RACE reads in MiXCR, keeping a single row per CDR3 protein. The table lists about 120,000 distinct CDR3 sequences, more than 9% of them singletons, with 16% in the top ten. As for time point: blood at routine non-recurrence follow-up after resection. Sequencing was performed on whole RNA extracted from tumor and nontumor lung tissue, or from frozen PBMC, and the material was left unsorted. Regarding this clonotype: Antigen specificity is unknown.

The CDR3 is made up of 14 amino acids. V was clipped by 3 bases and J by 5 bases, with 14 bases between them. Germline CDR1 reads SGHRS; CDR2 reads YFSETQ. Overall study results and limits: There were more appearances of ubiquitous expanded tumor TCRs in blood at resection than at follow-up.

The chain combines TRBV5-1 with TRBJ1-1; possible D gene TRBD1, 5 bases. Here the sequenced sample was PBMCs, taken at follow-up. This TCR derives from a male donor with early-stage non-small cell lung cancer. For the CDR3, the DNA is TGCGCCAGCAGCTCGGACGCCGGGGGGACTGAAGCTTTCTTT. Translation: CASSSDAGGTEAFF.